This T cell receptor beta chain was retrieved from a study of blood T cell repertoires in COVID-19. In the study overall: There were acute and convalescent COVID-19 samples, and they came from the United States, Italy and Spain.

J was trimmed by 0 bases and V by 0 bases; bases with no gene match: 2. Germline assignment: CDR1 SGHRS and CDR2 YFSETQ. The CDR3 is made up of 16 amino acids. Per the original data handling: For nucleated cells, counts were estimated from reference gene primer amplification. TCRdb's copy holds only in-frame clones and misses some; the assay was immunoSEQ multiplex PCR. V, J and clone size reflect that table, while D and trimming were determined from the DNA. The sample contains over 200,000 clones, approximately 89% of which appear only once. This receptor was taken from a woman aged 45-59 years with acute or convalescent COVID-19. The genes are TRBV5-1 and TRBJ2-1, with TRBD2 matching over 8 bases. Sequencing was carried out using peripheral blood. DNA for the CDR3: TGCGCCAGCAGCTTGGGAAGCGGGAGCTCCTACAATGAGCAGTTCTTC. Its protein product is CASSLGSGSSYNEQFF. Full variable domain (rest looked up from reference TRBV5-1 and TRBJ2-1): KAGVTQTPRYLIKTRGQQVTLSCSPISGHRSVSWYQQTPGQGLQFLFEYFSETQRNKGNFPGRFSGRQFSNSRSEMNVSTLELGDSALYLCASSLGSGSSYNEQFFGPGTRLTVL.